This TCR beta chain was sequenced for a study of a mutant IDH1 vaccine in newly diagnosed glioma. About this clone itself: Its antigen is not identified. One end of the junction fails to match germline, which may point to a read error.

Produced via immunoSEQ multiplex PCR; TCRdb's table is partial and in-frame only. The top ten hold about 10% of the sample, which has 30,000 to 45,000 clones, roughly 71% seen once. Time point defined: week 47, end of study. What each vaccine dose contained was 300 ug of mutant IDH1 20-mer peptide, accompanied by topical imiquimod. This CDR3 contains 15 residues. Germline CDR1 SNHLY, CDR2 FYNNEI. This receptor was taken from a man aged 40-49 years with glioma. Sequenced here: PBMCs, sampled from a glioma patient whose treatment included an IDH1 peptide vaccine. The chain employs TRBV2 and TRBJ2-3; tentative D call: TRBD2 (5 bases). The CDR3 DNA follows: TGTGCCAGCCGTGAGGGAAGTTTGGCGGCAGATACGCAGTATTTT. This sequence encodes CASREGSLAADTQYF.